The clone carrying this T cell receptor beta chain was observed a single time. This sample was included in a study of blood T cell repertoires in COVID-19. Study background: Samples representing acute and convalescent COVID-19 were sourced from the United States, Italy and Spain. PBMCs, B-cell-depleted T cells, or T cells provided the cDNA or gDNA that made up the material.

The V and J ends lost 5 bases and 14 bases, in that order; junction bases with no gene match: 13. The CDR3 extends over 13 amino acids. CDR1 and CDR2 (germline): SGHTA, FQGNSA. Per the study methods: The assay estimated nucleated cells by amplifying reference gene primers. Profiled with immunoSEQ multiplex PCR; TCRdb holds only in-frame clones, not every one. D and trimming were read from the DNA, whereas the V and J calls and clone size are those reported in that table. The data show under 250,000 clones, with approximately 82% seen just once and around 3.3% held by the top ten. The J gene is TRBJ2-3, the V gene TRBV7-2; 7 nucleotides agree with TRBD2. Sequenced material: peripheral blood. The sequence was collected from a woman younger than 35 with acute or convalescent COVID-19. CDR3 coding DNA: TGTGCCAGCAGCCCGGAGGGACTACGGGGAACGTATTTT. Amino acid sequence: CASSPEGLRGTYF.